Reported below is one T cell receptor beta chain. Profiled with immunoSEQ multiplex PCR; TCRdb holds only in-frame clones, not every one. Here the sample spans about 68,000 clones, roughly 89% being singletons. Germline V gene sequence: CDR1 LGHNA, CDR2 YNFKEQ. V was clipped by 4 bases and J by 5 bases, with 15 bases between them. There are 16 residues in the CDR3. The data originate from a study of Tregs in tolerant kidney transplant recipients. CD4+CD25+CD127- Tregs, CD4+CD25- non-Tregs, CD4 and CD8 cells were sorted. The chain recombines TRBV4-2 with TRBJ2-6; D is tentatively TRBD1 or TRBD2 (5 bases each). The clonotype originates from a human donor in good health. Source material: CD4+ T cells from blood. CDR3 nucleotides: TGTGCCAGCAGCCTCGTCGGGACGACCCGGGCCAACGTCCTGACTTTC. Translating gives CASSLVGTTRANVLTF.